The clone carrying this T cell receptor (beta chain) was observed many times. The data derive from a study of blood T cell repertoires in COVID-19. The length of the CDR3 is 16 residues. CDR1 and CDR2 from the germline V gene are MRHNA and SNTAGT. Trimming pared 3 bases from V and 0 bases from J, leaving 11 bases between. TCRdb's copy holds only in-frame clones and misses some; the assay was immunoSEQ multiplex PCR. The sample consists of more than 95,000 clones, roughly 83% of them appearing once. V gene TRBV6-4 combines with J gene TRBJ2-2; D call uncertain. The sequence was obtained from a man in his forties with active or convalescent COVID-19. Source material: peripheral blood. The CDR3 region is CASSELETPNTGELFF. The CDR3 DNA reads TGTGCCAGCAGTGAACTTGAGACACCGAACACCGGGGAGCTGTTTTTT.